In this sample, the clone carrying this TCR beta chain turned up many times. Trimming left V 5 bases short and J 10 bases short, with 16 bases between. Germline-derived CDR1 and CDR2 are SGHRS and YFSETQ. The CDR3 extends over 14 amino acids. Genomic DNA, serving as template, underwent TCR beta VDJ and CDR3 profiling. TCRdb processed the reads anew with MiXCR; each CDR3 protein has one entry. The sample yields 450,000 to 550,000 distinct CDR3 sequences, 25% to 40% seen once. Patients selected for sequencing had displayed CD8+CD57+ cell expansion by flow cytometry. These data come from a study of CD8+CD57+ T cells in acquired aplastic anemia.

The V gene is TRBV5-1, the J gene TRBJ1-6; no clear D gene. This TCR derives from a human donor with aplastic anemia. Sample: sorted CD4+, CD8+, or CD8+CD57+ T cells (not recorded which) from PBMCs. The CDR3 loop reads CASRNSDLWSPLHF. CDR3 DNA sequence: TGCGCCAGCAGAAACAGTGACCTATGGTCACCCCTCCACTTT.